These 23 T cell receptor beta chains came from one sample sequenced in a study of vaccination and CD4 T cells after COVID-19. Sequencing of the DNA from cultured CD4+ T cells was carried out with the Oncomine TCR Beta short-read assay. MiXCR, applied by TCRdb to the PCR reads, yields one record per CDR3 protein. Of roughly 10,000 distinct CDR3 sequences in the sample, 50% to 80% are singletons; the top ten hold about a quarter. These TCRs are of unknown antigen specificity. The treatment denotes: roughly ten-day PBMC culture with coronavirus spike peptide pools or control peptides (ViraFEST assay). The source material was CD4+ T cells from blood, cultured in vitro. The source is a human donor who had recovered from COVID-19.

The chain carries TRBV30 and TRBJ2-3; possible D gene TRBD2, 7 bases. Trimming removed 5 bases at V and 8 bases at J, with 26 bases between. The germline V gene encodes CDR1 GTSNPN and CDR2 SVGIG (reference sequence). The CDR3 has 16 amino acids. The CDR3: CAWRLAGGGPPPTQYF. In nucleotides, the CDR3 is TGTGCCTGGCGGTTAGCGGGCGGGGGCCCTCCCCCTACGCAGTATTTT.

The V call is TRBV6-1, the J call TRBJ1-2, with unresolved D. This CDR3 has 16 residues. V was shortened by 1 base and J by 4 bases, with 16 bases between the two germline ends. Germline V gene lookup returns CDR1 MNHNS and CDR2 SASEGT. The CDR3 region is CASSEGILRQAYGYTF. CDR3 DNA sequence: TGTGCCAGCAGTGAAGGGATCCTACGCCAAGCCTATGGCTACACCTTC.

As DNA, the CDR3 is TGTGCCAGCAGCGACGGACAGGGCGATACGCAGTATTTT. It specifies CASSDGQGDTQYF. The V call is TRBV7-3, the J call TRBJ2-3, with 8 bases identical to TRBD1. Per germline, CDR1 SGHTA and CDR2 FQGTGA. The CDR3 sequence is 13 residues long. The J segment lost 6 bases and the V segment lost 5 bases, leaving 4 bases of the junction unmatched.

This chain uses TRBV7-2 with TRBJ2-5; D is unresolved. Germline loops: CDR1 SGHTA, CDR2 FQGNSA. The CDR3 sequence is 11 residues long. V was cut by 8 bases and J by 5 bases, with 9 bases left in between. Here the CDR3 reads CASQRSETQYF. The CDR3 DNA sequence: TGTGCCAGCCAAAGAAGTGAGACCCAGTACTTC. The full variable domain, rest sourced from reference TRBV7-2 and TRBJ2-5, is GAGVSQSPSNKVTEKGKDVELRCDPISGHTALYWYRQSLGQGLEFLIYFQGNSAPDKSGLPSDRFSAERTGGSVSTLTIQRTQQEDSAVYLCASQRSETQYFGPGTRLLVL.

To note about this clonotype: A much larger clone is a single base away; this may be a read error. V gene TRBV6-2 or TRBV6-3 combines with J gene TRBJ1-4; D is possibly TRBD1 (6 bases). V dropped 6 bases and J dropped 8 bases, with 19 bases sitting between them. The CDR3 consists of 15 residues. Per germline, CDR1 MNHEY and CDR2 SVGEGT. CDR3 in amino acids: CASSSPGHQVEKLFF. The CDR3 DNA follows: TGTGCCAGCAGCTCCCCGGGACACCAAGTGGAAAAACTGTTTTTT.

CDR3 protein: CASSGTGTGLETQYF. The CDR3 DNA reads TGTGCCAGCAGTGGGACCGGGACAGGGCTGGAGACCCAGTACTTC. V and J are TRBV2 and TRBJ2-5, with 9 bases lining up with TRBD1. The V and J ends lost 4 bases and 5 bases, in that order; junction bases with no gene match: 8. The CDR3 is made up of 15 amino acids. Germline lookup yields CDR1 SNHLY and CDR2 FYNNEI.

The chain carries TRBV19 and TRBJ1-6, with D possibly matching TRBD1 (6 bases). CDR3 length: 16 residues. V dropped 6 bases and J dropped 7 bases, with 19 bases sitting between them. From germline, CDR1 is LNHDA and CDR2 SQIVND (reference sequence). CDR3 region: CASRTLVQGNNSPLHF. For the CDR3, the DNA is TGTGCCAGTAGGACCCTTGTACAGGGTAACAATTCACCCCTCCACTTT.

This clonotype was seen only a few times. The CDR3 spells CASSLGQGLEQYF. The CDR3, as DNA: TGTGCCAGCAGCTTGGGACAGGGATTAGAGCAGTACTTC. This chain joins TRBV11-3 and TRBJ2-7, with 9 bases lining up with TRBD1. Looked up from germline, CDR1 is SGHNT and CDR2 is YENEEA. Trimming at V came to 3 bases and at J to 7 bases, leaving 4 bases not matched to a gene. There are 13 residues in the CDR3.

V is TRBV12-3 or TRBV12-4 and J is TRBJ1-6; 7 nucleotides agree with TRBD1. CDR3 length: 15 amino acids. V dropped 6 bases and J dropped 3; count of bases not matched to a gene: 5. The CDR3 loop is CASSRDSDYNSPLHF. The CDR3 DNA is TGTGCCAGCAGCCGGGACAGCGACTATAATTCACCCCTCCACTTT.

This clonotype has a handful of counts. The rearrangement links TRBV6-1 to TRBJ1-1; D may be TRBD1 (6 bases). The length of the CDR3 is 14 residues. Germline-derived CDR1 and CDR2 are MNHNS and SASEGT. Deletions cut 5 bases from V and 1 base from J, with 11 bases between. The CDR3 is CASSTGSTNTEAFF. The CDR3 region has the DNA TGTGCCAGCAGTACAGGGTCCACGAACACTGAAGCTTTCTTT.

V and J are TRBV5-1 and TRBJ2-5; maybe TRBD2 (6 bases). Germline V lookup: CDR1 SGHRS, CDR2 YFSETQ. The CDR3 contains 13 residues. The V and J ends lost 4 bases and 1 base respectively, with 8 bases between them. The CDR3 loop reads CASSGGLQETQYF. The CDR3 DNA reads TGCGCCAGCAGCGGGGGACTCCAAGAGACCCAGTACTTC.

This rearrangement joins TRBV27 to TRBJ2-7; 8 bases line up with TRBD1. The ends lost 5 bases at V and 4 bases at J; junction bases unmatched: 10. Germline values: CDR1 MNHEY, CDR2 SMNVEV (reference sequence). CDR3 length equals 15 residues. CDR3 loop: CASSPLGTGIYEQYF. The DNA for the CDR3 is TGTGCCAGCAGTCCCCTGGGGACAGGCATATACGAGCAGTACTTC.

This chain uses TRBV19 with TRBJ2-7; maybe TRBD1 (6 bases). The CDR3 is 13 amino acids. Between the trimmed V and J ends, which lost 3 bases and 2 bases, there was a span of 8 bases. The germline CDR1 and CDR2 sequences are LNHDA and SQIVND (reference sequence). The CDR3 DNA is TGTGCCAGTAGTATCGGGACAACCTACGAGCAGTACTTC. Its protein product is CASSIGTTYEQYF.

The rearrangement uses TRBV7-9 and TRBJ1-1; maybe TRBD1 (5 bases). V gave up 7 bases and J gave up 0 bases, with 15 bases separating them. The CDR3 is made up of 15 amino acids. Germline assignment: CDR1 SEHNR and CDR2 FQNEAQ (reference sequence). This CDR3 is CASNGGGLMNTEAFF. In DNA, the CDR3 is TGTGCCAGCAATGGGGGAGGGCTAATGAACACTGAAGCTTTCTTT.

V usage is TRBV6-1 and J usage is TRBJ1-2; a possible D gene is TRBD1 (5 bases). Germline CDR1 MNHNS, CDR2 SASEGT. Trimming took off 0 bases at V and 5 bases at J, with 10 bases between the two ends. The CDR3 consists of 14 residues. The CDR3, as DNA: TGTGCCAGCAGTGAAGCGTCAAAGGGGTATGGCTACACCTTC. Protein: CASSEASKGYGYTF.

This rearrangement joins TRBV6-2 or TRBV6-3 to TRBJ1-1; D is undetermined. The germline V and J ends were trimmed by 7 bases and 2 bases, with 14 bases remaining between them. CDR1 and CDR2 from the germline V gene are MNHEY and SVGEGT. The CDR3 extends over 14 amino acids. This chain's CDR3 is CASTTLSSNTEAFF. DNA of the CDR3: TGTGCCAGCACCACGCTCAGCAGCAACACTGAAGCTTTCTTT.

J is TRBJ1-2 and V is TRBV6-1; TRBD1 matches at 8 bases. The germline gives CDR1 MNHNS, CDR2 SASEGT. The CDR3 loop spans 13 amino acids. Trimming cost V 5 bases and J 4 bases; bases outside gene matches: 3. CDR3 DNA: TGTGCCAGCAGTCGGACAGGGAGCTATGGCTACACCTTC. This codes for CASSRTGSYGYTF.

This clonotype was detected only a few times. CDR3 bases: TGTGCCAGCAGCACCATGGGGGGTTCGAACACCGGGGAGCTGTTTTTT. This gives the protein CASSTMGGSNTGELFF. The V call is TRBV9, the J call TRBJ2-2, with TRBD2 as a possible D gene (6 bases). The germline V and J ends were trimmed by 4 bases and 0 bases, with 13 bases remaining between them. The germline CDR1 and CDR2 sequences are SGDLS and YYNGEE. The CDR3 loop spans 16 amino acids.

A few counts support this clonotype. The CDR3 DNA follows: TGCAGTGCTAGTAAACAGTCGAACACTGAAGCTTTCTTT. Its protein is CSASKQSNTEAFF. The chain employs TRBV20-1 and TRBJ1-1; D not certain. V lost 3 bases, J lost 1 base, and 9 bases lay in between. The CDR3 runs 13 residues. Germline V lookup: CDR1 DFQATT, CDR2 SNEGSKA (reference sequence).

This clonotype showed up just a few times. The gene calls are TRBV5-1 and TRBJ2-3; 8 bases match TRBD2. The junction had 8 bases not matched to a gene; V was cut back by 0 bases and J by 5 bases. This CDR3 is built from 16 residues. CDR1 is SGHRS, CDR2 YFSETQ, per germline. CDR3 nucleotide sequence: TGCGCCAGCAGCTTGGGGTCCAGCGGGGGAAAAGATACGCAGTATTTT. This gives the protein CASSLGSSGGKDTQYF.

This sequence joins TRBV4-2 and TRBJ2-7; 7 bases line up with TRBD2. CDR1 LGHNA and CDR2 YNFKEQ come from the germline V gene. Unmatched junction bases numbered 9, after V lost 4 bases and J lost 3 bases. This CDR3 has 15 residues. The CDR3 loop reads CASSPNSAGIYEQYF. The CDR3 bases are TGTGCCAGCAGCCCCAACTCAGCGGGAATCTACGAGCAGTACTTC.

In its sample, this clonotype was seen a few times. This sequence joins TRBV5-1 and TRBJ1-1, with 8 bases that match TRBD1. The CDR3 sequence is 16 residues long. With V trimmed by 4 bases and J by 0 bases, 8 bases remained unmatched. From germline, CDR1 is SGHRS and CDR2 YFSETQ. The CDR3 loop reads CASSLNTGGMNTEAFF. In nucleotides, the CDR3 is TGCGCCAGCAGCCTTAATACAGGGGGTATGAACACTGAAGCTTTCTTT.

CDR3 nucleotides: TGTGCCAGCAGCCCAGAACTAGGAACAGATACGCAGTATTTT. It specifies CASSPELGTDTQYF. The chain uses TRBV7-9 and TRBJ2-3; D perhaps matches TRBD2 (5 bases). Germline V lookup: CDR1 SEHNR, CDR2 FQNEAQ (reference sequence). Trimming pared 5 bases from V and 3 bases from J, leaving 12 bases between. The CDR3 is 14 residues long.